Below are 7 T cell receptor beta chains sequenced from a single sample in a study of CD4 T cells in relation to SARS-CoV-2 and coronaviruses. CD4+ T cells from unexposed donors were obtained before the COVID-19 pandemic (2011-2018). The cells were cultured for about ten days before CD4+ T cells were isolated. The assay was immunoSEQ multiplex PCR, and TCRdb's table has in-frame clones only and misses some. Among approximately 18,000 clones listed, around 77% were seen once. The antigens for these receptors are not known. The material sequenced was CD4+ T cells from PBMCs, cultured in vitro. All receptors come from a human donor in good health.

The rearrangement links TRBV5-6 to TRBJ2-1; the match to TRBD2 covers 8 bases. This CDR3 spans 16 amino acids. The junction had 10 bases not matched to a gene; V was cut back by 3 bases and J by 5 bases. Germline assignment: CDR1 SGHDT and CDR2 YYEEEE. CDR3 sequence: CASSWTSLTRHNEQFF. For the CDR3, the DNA is TGTGCCAGCAGCTGGACTAGCCTAACTCGCCACAATGAGCAGTTCTTC.

V gene TRBV4-2 combines with J gene TRBJ2-7; 9 bases are shared with TRBD1. Germline V lookup: CDR1 LGHNA, CDR2 YNFKEQ. CDR3 length: 15 amino acids. V trimming: 2 bases; J trimming: 3 bases; junction bases outside the gene matches: 5. In nucleotides, the CDR3 is TGTGCCAGCAGCCAATCGCGGACAGGGGACTACGAGCAGTACTTC. This gives the protein CASSQSRTGDYEQYF.

This chain connects TRBV18 to TRBJ2-7; weak D call: TRBD1 (5 bases). This CDR3 contains 17 residues. CDR1 is KGHSH, CDR2 LQKENI, per germline. V was shortened by 5 bases and J by 2 bases, with 22 bases between the two germline ends. The CDR3 DNA reads TGTGCCAGCTCAAGGGGCAGGCCAGCGACTCCAACCTACGAGCAGTACTTC. This translates into CASSRGRPATPTYEQYF.

This chain connects TRBV28 to TRBJ1-2; maybe TRBD1 (6 bases). This CDR3 has 15 amino acids. From germline, CDR1 is MDHEN and CDR2 SYDVKM. V lost 1 base to trimming and J lost 6 bases, with 15 bases between them. The CDR3 protein is CASSLSSRGYNGYTF. As DNA, the CDR3 is TGTGCCAGCAGTTTATCCTCGAGGGGGTATAATGGCTACACCTTC.

V is TRBV2 and J is TRBJ2-4, with D unclear. Trimming removed 2 bases from V and 0 bases from J, with 8 bases in between. This CDR3 has 15 residues. Germline-derived CDR1 and CDR2 are SNHLY and FYNNEI. As DNA, the CDR3 is TGTGCCAGCAGTGAACGAGTCATAGCCAAAAACATTCAGTACTTC. Encoded protein: CASSERVIAKNIQYF.

The chain recombines TRBV28 with TRBJ2-6; unclear D gene. The V end was cut by 5 bases, the J end by 0 bases, with 11 bases between. CDR3 length: 16 residues. Germline V lookup: CDR1 MDHEN, CDR2 SYDVKM. CDR3 amino acids: CASSNPGPSGANVLTF. The CDR3, as DNA: TGTGCCAGCAGTAACCCAGGTCCCTCTGGGGCCAACGTCCTGACTTTC.

The V call is TRBV29-1, the J call TRBJ1-1; weak D call: TRBD1 (5 bases). V was cut by 6 bases and J by 7 bases, with 15 bases left in between. The germline CDR1 and CDR2 sequences are SQVTM and ANQGSEA. CDR3 length equals 12 residues. CDR3 in amino acids: CSVSLRRGEAFF. The CDR3, as DNA: TGCAGCGTCAGTTTAAGGAGGGGTGAAGCTTTCTTT.